A single sample gave rise to the 13 T cell receptor beta chains below, sequenced in a study of blood T cell repertoires in COVID-19. Sequencing used immunoSEQ multiplex PCR; TCRdb keeps in-frame clones, though not all of them. The data show about 230,000 clones, around 85% seen once. Source material: peripheral blood. The receptor source for this set is a woman older than 75 with acute or convalescent COVID-19.

The chain joins TRBV11-1 to TRBJ1-2; possible D gene TRBD1, 6 bases. The V end was cut by 1 base, the J end by 5 bases, with 8 bases between. From germline, CDR1 is SGHAT and CDR2 FQDESV (reference sequence). CDR3 length: 13 residues. The CDR3 sequence is CASSLVTGYGYTF. CDR3 in DNA: TGTGCCAGCAGCTTAGTTACAGGGTATGGCTACACCTTC.

The chain links TRBV30 to TRBJ1-5, with D possibly matching TRBD1 (6 bases). The V end was cut by 0 bases, the J end by 4 bases, with 10 bases between. The CDR3 runs 14 residues. Germline assignment: CDR1 GTSNPN and CDR2 SVGIG (reference sequence). The CDR3 reads CAWSVGTQNQPQHF. Written as DNA, the CDR3 is TGTGCCTGGAGTGTAGGGACACAAAATCAGCCCCAGCATTTT.

The CDR3 spells CASSVAAGASREQYF. Here the CDR3 DNA reads TGTGCCAGCAGCGTAGCAGCGGGAGCCTCCCGCGAGCAGTACTTC. This rearrangement joins TRBV9 to TRBJ2-7, with 8 positions matching TRBD2. Germline trimming cut 0 bases from V and 6 bases from J; bases unmatched to any gene: 8. CDR1 SGDLS and CDR2 YYNGEE come from the germline V gene. The CDR3 consists of 15 residues.

The rearrangement links TRBV18 to TRBJ1-1; possible D gene TRBD1, 5 bases. The germline V gene has CDR1 KGHSH and CDR2 LQKENI. This CDR3 spans 14 amino acids. Trimming removed 5 bases at V and 1 base at J, with 11 bases between. CDR3 bases: TGTGCCAGCTCAACAAAGACAGCGAACACTGAAGCTTTCTTT. This encodes CASSTKTANTEAFF.

A few counts support this clone. This chain uses TRBV6-2 or TRBV6-3 with TRBJ2-5, with a tentative D call TRBD2 (5 bases). V shed 5 bases and J shed 5 bases, with 9 bases lying between them. Per germline, CDR1 MNHEY and CDR2 SVGEGT. The CDR3 length is 12 residues. The CDR3 here is CASSQLGETQYF. CDR3 nucleotide sequence: TGTGCCAGCAGTCAACTAGGGGAGACCCAGTACTTC.

J is TRBJ2-1 and V is TRBV18, with 10 bases that match TRBD2. The CDR3 has 15 amino acids. The germline V gene has CDR1 KGHSH and CDR2 LQKENI. Unmatched junction bases numbered 5, after V lost 6 bases and J lost 3 bases. The CDR3 reads CASSLLAGDYNEQFF. Written as DNA, the CDR3 is TGTGCCAGCTCTCTCCTAGCGGGGGACTACAATGAGCAGTTCTTC. Full variable domain (outside the CDR3, taken from reference TRBV18 and TRBJ2-1): NAGVMQNPRHLVRRRGQEARLRCSPMKGHSHVYWYRQLPEEGLKFMVYLQKENIIDESGMPKERFSAEFPKEGPSILRIQQVVRGDSAAYFCASSLLAGDYNEQFFGPGTRLTVL.

The table lists this clone with a count of one. The chain couples TRBV20-1 to TRBJ1-2; perhaps TRBD1 as D (5 bases). Germline CDR1 is DFQATT and CDR2 is SNEGSKA (reference sequence). The CDR3 is 11 amino acids. CDR3 nucleotides: TGCCAATCTGACAGCTTCTATGGCTACACCTTC. It yields the protein CQSDSFYGYTF.

V and J are TRBV2 and TRBJ2-2, with 11 bases identical to TRBD2. V gave up 7 bases and J gave up 1 base; unmatched junction bases: 5. The CDR3 contains 16 residues. Per the germline V gene, CDR1 is SNHLY and CDR2 is FYNNEI. The CDR3 region is CASMDSGGENTGELFF. CDR3 DNA sequence: TGTGCCAGCATGGATAGCGGGGGGGAGAACACCGGGGAGCTGTTTTTT.

The chain recombines TRBV19 with TRBJ1-2; the match to TRBD1 covers 9 bases. Germline loops: CDR1 LNHDA, CDR2 SQIVND (reference sequence). This CDR3 contains 15 residues. The junction had 7 bases not matched to a gene; V was cut back by 3 bases and J by 5 bases. The CDR3 nucleotides are TGTGCCAGTAGTATTAGTACAGGGGGCTTGTATGGCTACACCTTC. Amino acids: CASSISTGGLYGYTF.

The V and J genes are TRBV6-6 and TRBJ2-7, with D perhaps TRBD2 (5 bases). CDR3 size: 13 residues. The germline V and J ends were trimmed by 6 bases and 3 bases, with 12 bases remaining between them. Looked up from germline, CDR1 is MNHNY and CDR2 is SVGAGI (reference sequence). The CDR3 reads CASSPTSFYEQYF. The CDR3 DNA sequence: TGTGCCAGCAGCCCTACTAGTTTCTACGAGCAGTACTTC.

The chain has TRBV15 and TRBJ2-7; weak D call: TRBD1 (6 bases). This CDR3 has 13 residues. V was cut by 1 base and J by 4 bases, with 8 bases left in between. CDR1 and CDR2 (germline): LNHNV, YYDKDF (reference sequence). The DNA of the CDR3 is TGTGCCACCAGCAGAGGACAGGAGTACGAGCAGTACTTC. It is translated as CATSRGQEYEQYF.

The genes are TRBV28 and TRBJ1-5; TRBD1 aligns across 10 bases. There are 16 residues in the CDR3. The germline gives CDR1 MDHEN, CDR2 SYDVKM. V lost 6 bases to trimming and J lost 0 bases; unmatched junction nucleotides: 5. The DNA for the CDR3 is TGTGCCAGCAGCTGGGACAGGGGAGGTAGCAATCAGCCCCAGCATTTT. It is translated as CASSWDRGGSNQPQHF.

The chain joins TRBV29-1 to TRBJ2-1; 9 bases line up with TRBD2. The J segment lost 13 bases and the V segment lost 4 bases, leaving 8 bases of the junction unmatched. Germline-derived CDR1 and CDR2 are SQVTM and ANQGSEA. The length of the CDR3 is 12 residues. The CDR3, as DNA: TGCAGCGTTGGGCCGACTAGCGGAATTCAGTTCTTC. Protein: CSVGPTSGIQFF.